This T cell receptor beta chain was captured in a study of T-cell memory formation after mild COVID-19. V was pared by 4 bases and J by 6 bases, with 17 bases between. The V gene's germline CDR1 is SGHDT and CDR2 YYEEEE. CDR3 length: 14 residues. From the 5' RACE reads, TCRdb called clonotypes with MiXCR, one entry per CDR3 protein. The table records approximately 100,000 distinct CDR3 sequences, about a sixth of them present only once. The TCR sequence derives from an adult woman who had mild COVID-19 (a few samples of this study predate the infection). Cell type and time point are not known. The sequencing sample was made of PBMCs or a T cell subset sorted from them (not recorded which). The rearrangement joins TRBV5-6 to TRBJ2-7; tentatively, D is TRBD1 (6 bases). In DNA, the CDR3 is TGTGCCAGCAGCCGCGGTCGACAGGTCGCCGAGCAGTACTTC. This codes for CASSRGRQVAEQYF.